The clone carrying this TCR beta chain was counted between two and nine times. Its specificity is unknown. These data belong to a study of CD8 T cells in ankylosing spondylitis. Generation of TCR beta libraries employed quantitative 5'-RACE incorporating molecular barcodes. TCRdb itself ran the 5' RACE reads through MiXCR, one entry per CDR3 protein. The sample lists 700,000 to 850,000 distinct CDR3 sequences, 12% occurring once. The CDR3 spans 13 residues. V trimming: 6 bases; J trimming: 5 bases; junction bases outside the gene matches: 3. Germline CDR1 ENHRY, CDR2 SYGVKD. General observations from the study: Disease-associated clones were reportedly significantly overrepresented in matched ankylosing spondylitis synovial fluid. With a CD8+ phenotype, disease-linked clones were relatively rare in peripheral blood. Some motif variants were previously reported in reactive arthritis synovial fluid and blood. Fewer than ten highly homologous variants made up a TCR beta motif that seemed to typify ankylosing spondylitis blood.

The sequence was collected from a male donor with ankylosing spondylitis. The V gene is TRBV10-3, the J gene TRBJ2-1, with 8 positions matching TRBD2. The sequencing input was blood, either unsorted or a sorted T cell fraction (not recorded which). The CDR3, as DNA: TGTGCCATCAGCGGGGGGGGAGACAATGAGCAGTTCTTC. Translating it yields CAISGGGDNEQFF.